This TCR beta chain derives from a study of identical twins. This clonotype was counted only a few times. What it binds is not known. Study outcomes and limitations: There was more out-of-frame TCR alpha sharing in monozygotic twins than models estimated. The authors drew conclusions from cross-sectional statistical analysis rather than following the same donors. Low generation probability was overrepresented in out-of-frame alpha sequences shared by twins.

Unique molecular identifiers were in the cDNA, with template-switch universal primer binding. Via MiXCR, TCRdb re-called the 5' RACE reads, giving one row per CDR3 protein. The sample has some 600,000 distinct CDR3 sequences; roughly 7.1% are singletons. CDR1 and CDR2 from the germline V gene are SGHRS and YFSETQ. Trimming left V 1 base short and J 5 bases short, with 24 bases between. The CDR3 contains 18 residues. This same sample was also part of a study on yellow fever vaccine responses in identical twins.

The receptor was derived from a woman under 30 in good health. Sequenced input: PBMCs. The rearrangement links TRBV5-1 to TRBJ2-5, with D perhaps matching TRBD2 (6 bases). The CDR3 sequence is CASSLSAFKTSRGETQYF. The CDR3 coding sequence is TGCGCCAGCAGCTTGAGTGCTTTTAAGACCTCCCGGGGGGAGACCCAGTACTTC.